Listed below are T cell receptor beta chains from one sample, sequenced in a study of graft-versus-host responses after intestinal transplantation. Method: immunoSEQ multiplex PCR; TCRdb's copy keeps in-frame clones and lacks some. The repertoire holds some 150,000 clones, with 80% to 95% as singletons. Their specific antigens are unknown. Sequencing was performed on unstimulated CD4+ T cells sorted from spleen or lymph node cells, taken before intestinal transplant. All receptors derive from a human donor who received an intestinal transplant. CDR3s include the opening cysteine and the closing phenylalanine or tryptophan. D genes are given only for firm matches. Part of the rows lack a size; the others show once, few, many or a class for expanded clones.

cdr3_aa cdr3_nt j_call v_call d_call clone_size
CASSGGTATGTQYF TGCGCCAGCAGCGGGGGGACAGCCACGGGGACCCAGTACTTC TRBJ2-5 TRBV5-1 NA NA
CASSSPQRGPDTQYF TGTGCCAGCAGCTCCCCCCAGCGGGGTCCGGATACGCAGTATTTT TRBJ2-3 TRBV7-9 TRBD2 once
CASSRGGHWEQYF TGTGCCAGCAGCCGAGGGGGCCACTGGGAGCAGTACTTC TRBJ2-7 TRBV11-3 TRBD1 NA
CASSSRQGSYEQYF TGTGCCAGTAGTTCGCGACAGGGAAGCTACGAGCAGTACTTC TRBJ2-7 TRBV19 TRBD1 NA
CASSSGQGSYNEQFF TGTGCCAGCAGCTCCGGACAGGGGTCCTACAATGAGCAGTTCTTC TRBJ2-1 TRBV7-2 TRBD1 NA
CASSLQGNYGYTF TGTGCCAGCAGTCTACAGGGAAACTATGGCTACACCTTC TRBJ1-2 TRBV11-1 NA once
CASSLAHSEVSTDTQYF TGTGCCAGCAGCTTGGCGCACAGTGAGGTCAGCACAGATACGCAGTATTTT TRBJ2-3 TRBV5-6 NA NA
CASSLGGGLSYNEQFF TGTGCCAGCAGCTTAGGAGGCGGGCTCTCCTACAATGAGCAGTTCTTC TRBJ2-1 TRBV7-2 NA NA
CASSLSPILRTGLLNTGELFF TGTGCCAGCAGCTTATCCCCTATTTTACGGACAGGGTTACTGAACACCGGGGAGCTGTTTTTT TRBJ2-2 TRBV7-3 TRBD1 NA
CASSRGQGAETQYF TGCGCCAGCAGCCGGGGACAGGGGGCAGAGACCCAGTACTTC TRBJ2-5 TRBV5-1 TRBD1 NA
CASSQAVGTGAKTQYF TGTGCCAGCAGCCAAGCAGTCGGGACAGGGGCTAAGACCCAGTACTTC TRBJ2-5 TRBV14 TRBD1 NA
CASSFRGSGEQFF TGTGCCAGCAGCTTCCGCGGGAGTGGTGAGCAGTTCTTC TRBJ2-1 TRBV7-2 TRBD2 once
CASSQTPTGYGYTF TGTGCCAGCAGCCAGACCCCCACAGGGTATGGCTACACCTTC TRBJ1-2 TRBV7-9 NA once
CASSYSGWDEKLFF TGTGCCAGCAGTTACTCGGGGTGGGATGAAAAACTGTTTTTT TRBJ1-4 TRBV6-5 NA NA
CASSLEGLHFNTEAFF TGCGCCAGCAGCTTGGAGGGGCTACATTTTAACACTGAAGCTTTCTTT TRBJ1-1 TRBV5-1 NA NA
CASRNSLSMNTEAFF TGCGCCAGCAGAAACAGCCTCTCAATGAACACTGAAGCTTTCTTT TRBJ1-1 TRBV5-1 NA NA
CASRNVQGGYEQYF TGTGCCAGCAGAAACGTACAGGGAGGCTACGAGCAGTACTTC TRBJ2-7 TRBV6-5 NA NA
CASSQGLAGGPPAYNEQFF TGCGCCAGCAGCCAAGGACTAGCGGGAGGCCCCCCCGCTTACAATGAGCAGTTCTTC TRBJ2-1 TRBV4-3 TRBD2 NA
CASSPGGQGYEKLFF TGTGCCAGCAGCCCTGGTGGACAGGGGTATGAAAAACTGTTTTTT TRBJ1-4 TRBV9 TRBD1 NA
CASSSQIRAITGELFF TGTGCCAGCAGTTCTCAGATAAGGGCGATTACCGGGGAGCTGTTTTTT TRBJ2-2 TRBV6-5 NA NA
CASSKGRDETQYF TGTGCCAGCAGCAAGGGACGCGACGAGACCCAGTACTTC TRBJ2-5 TRBV7-3 NA NA
CATSRGEEGEQFF TGTGCCACCAGCAGAGGGGAGGAGGGTGAGCAGTTCTTC TRBJ2-1 TRBV15 NA NA
CASSLSGAYNEQFF TGTGCCAGCAGCTTAAGCGGAGCCTACAATGAGCAGTTCTTC TRBJ2-1 TRBV7-3 NA NA
CASSLALANEQFF TGTGCCAGCAGCTTAGCCCTAGCAAATGAGCAGTTCTTC TRBJ2-1 TRBV7-7 NA NA
CASGLTSGSTDTQYF TGTGCTAGTGGTTTGACTAGCGGGAGCACAGATACGCAGTATTTT TRBJ2-3 TRBV12-5 TRBD2 NA
CASSLSPGTSTDTQYF TGTGCCAGCAGCTTAAGTCCCGGGACTAGCACAGATACGCAGTATTTT TRBJ2-3 TRBV7-3 NA NA
CASSIDIVQGANQPQHF TGTGCCAGTAGTATAGATATCGTTCAGGGGGCGAATCAGCCCCAGCATTTT TRBJ1-5 TRBV19 TRBD1 NA